Described below is a single T cell receptor (beta chain) sequence and its context. Its antigen is unidentified. This record belongs to a study of blood T cells in healthy people across ages. Whole-study results and caveats: A greater number of naive CD4+ cells and higher diversity distinguished long-lived donors from aged donors.

This CDR3 is 16 amino acids long. Germline loops: CDR1 SGHTA, CDR2 FQGTGA. V lost 2 bases to trimming and J lost 0 bases, with 13 bases between them. Through a sample-barcoded 5' primer and a J-beta primer mix, a second PCR was run for about 6 to 11 cycles. A template-switch adaptor that had 12 random nucleotides put a tag on each cDNA molecule. Each CDR3 protein is one row after TCRdb ran MiXCR on the 5' RACE reads. The sample holds 1.5 million to 2 million distinct CDR3 sequences, 40% to 55% seen once. Per sample, extraction of total RNA gave at least 5.5 micrograms in every case. The clonotype was recovered from a woman in her forties in good health. The chain couples TRBV7-3 to TRBJ1-2, with a weak D call TRBD1 (6 bases). Specimen: blood. CDR3 sequence (DNA): TGTGCCAGCAGCTTAGAGGGGACAACGGCTAACTATGGCTACACCTTC. Translated: CASSLEGTTANYGYTF.